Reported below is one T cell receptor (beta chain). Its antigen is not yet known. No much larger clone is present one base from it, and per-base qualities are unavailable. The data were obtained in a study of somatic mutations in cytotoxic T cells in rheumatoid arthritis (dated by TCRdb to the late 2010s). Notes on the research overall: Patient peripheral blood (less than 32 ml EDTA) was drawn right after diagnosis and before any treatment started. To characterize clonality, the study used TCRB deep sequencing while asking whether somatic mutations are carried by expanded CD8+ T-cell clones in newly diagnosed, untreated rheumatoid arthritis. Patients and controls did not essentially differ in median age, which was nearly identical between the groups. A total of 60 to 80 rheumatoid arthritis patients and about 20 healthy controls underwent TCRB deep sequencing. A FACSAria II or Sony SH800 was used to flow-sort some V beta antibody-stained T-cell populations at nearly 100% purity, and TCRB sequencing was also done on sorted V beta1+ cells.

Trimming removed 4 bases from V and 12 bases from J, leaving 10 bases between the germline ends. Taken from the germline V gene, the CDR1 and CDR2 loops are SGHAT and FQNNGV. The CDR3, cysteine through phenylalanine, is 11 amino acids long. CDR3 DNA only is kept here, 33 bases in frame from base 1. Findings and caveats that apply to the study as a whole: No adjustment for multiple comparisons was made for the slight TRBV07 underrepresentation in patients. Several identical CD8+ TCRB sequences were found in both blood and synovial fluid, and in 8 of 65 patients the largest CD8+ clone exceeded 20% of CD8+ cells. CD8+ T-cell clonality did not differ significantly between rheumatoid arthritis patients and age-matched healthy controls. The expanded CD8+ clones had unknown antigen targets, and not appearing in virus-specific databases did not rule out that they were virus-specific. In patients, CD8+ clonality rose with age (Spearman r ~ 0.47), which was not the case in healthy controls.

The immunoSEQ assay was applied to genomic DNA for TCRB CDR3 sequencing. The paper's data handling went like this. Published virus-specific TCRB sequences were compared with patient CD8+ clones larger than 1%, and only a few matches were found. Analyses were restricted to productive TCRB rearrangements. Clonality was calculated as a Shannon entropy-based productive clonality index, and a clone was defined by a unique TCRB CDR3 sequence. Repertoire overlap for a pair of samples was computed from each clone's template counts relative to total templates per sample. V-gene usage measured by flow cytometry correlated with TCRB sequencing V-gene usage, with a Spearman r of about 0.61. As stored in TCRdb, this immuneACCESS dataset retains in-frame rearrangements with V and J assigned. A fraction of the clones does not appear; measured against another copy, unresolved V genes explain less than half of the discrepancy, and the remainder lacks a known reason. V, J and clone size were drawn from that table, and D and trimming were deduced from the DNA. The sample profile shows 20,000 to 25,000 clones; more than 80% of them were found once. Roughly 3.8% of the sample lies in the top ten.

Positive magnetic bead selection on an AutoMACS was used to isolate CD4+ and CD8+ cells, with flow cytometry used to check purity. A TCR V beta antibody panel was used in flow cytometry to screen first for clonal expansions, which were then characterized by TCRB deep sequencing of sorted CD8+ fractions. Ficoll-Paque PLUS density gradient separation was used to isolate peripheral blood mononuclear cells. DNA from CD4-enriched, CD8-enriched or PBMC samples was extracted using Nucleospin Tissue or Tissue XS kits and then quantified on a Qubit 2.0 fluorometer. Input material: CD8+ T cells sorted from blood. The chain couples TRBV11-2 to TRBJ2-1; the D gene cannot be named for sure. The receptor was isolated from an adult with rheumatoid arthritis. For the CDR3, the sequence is CASSYGGVQFF. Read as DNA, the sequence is TGTGCCAGCAGCTACGGTGGGGTGCAGTTCTTC.